The T cell receptor (beta chain) described here comes from a study of blood T cell repertoires in COVID-19. Study background: Italy, Spain and the United States were the sources of the convalescent and acute COVID-19 samples.

Trimming cost V 6 bases and J 7 bases; bases outside gene matches: 7. The CDR3 runs to 13 residues. Germline V gives CDR1 MDHEN, CDR2 SYDVKM. Authors' analysis steps: Reference gene primer amplification gave nucleated cell count estimates. Here immunoSEQ multiplex PCR was the method, and the copy in TCRdb shows in-frame clones only, minus some. V and J calls and clone size are copied from that table; D and trimming were computed from the DNA. Of some 170,000 clones in the sample, approximately 80% are singletons; the top ten hold about 16%. Individuals aged about 18 to 89 years were recruited from approximately 22 US areas. Clinical history reported by participants formed the basis on which cohorts were assigned.

This receptor was obtained from a middle-aged man who had recovered from COVID-19. J is TRBJ1-2 and V is TRBV28; TRBD1 aligns across 8 bases. Sequenced input: PBMCs or T cells enriched from blood (not recorded which). CDR3 DNA sequence: TGTGCCAGCAGGGATCAGGGGGCGTTTGGCTACACCTTC. Amino acid sequence: CASRDQGAFGYTF.